This TCR beta chain comes out of a study of human T cells and chemical hapten exposure. Overall study findings and caveats: Alopecia in the donors means their immune response may deviate from healthy people's.

Original methodology: TCRs per sample had a median of approximately 98,000 and ranged from about 20,000 to 750,000. TCRdb called the RACE reads again in MiXCR, with one record for every CDR3 protein. The V and J calls and clone size are TCRdb's, not the authors'. The data contain 300,000 to 450,000 distinct CDR3 sequences, approximately 5% of them singletons. The junction had 6 bases not matched to a gene; V was cut back by 5 bases and J by 6 bases. The CDR3 consists of 13 residues. The time point denotes: patch test 1, 2 weeks after DPC sensitization. Treatment of the sample: therapeutic diphenylcyclopropenone sensitization with weekly scalp DPC. In this sample, this clonotype turned up many times. Antigen specificity is unknown.

The specimen was whole blood, collected in connection with sensitization to the hapten diphenylcyclopropenone (DPC). This sequence joins TRBV12-3 or TRBV12-4 and TRBJ2-7; 8 bases match TRBD1. The sequence derives from a woman aged 45 to 65 with alopecia areata. Some clones in this sample may be carry-over from other donors' samples. The CDR3 sequence: CASSRSQGAEQYF. CDR3 DNA: TGTGCCAGCAGTCGTTCCCAGGGGGCCGAGCAGTACTTC.